This T cell receptor (beta chain) was recorded in a study of cytomegalovirus exposure and HLA in healthy donors. Study details: Unique TCRs from HLA-typed donors, 70 million to 85 million of them, were held in an early data release. Most donors, 70% to 85% of 398 genotyped, fell in the Caucasian-associated ancestry cluster.

Germline CDR1 is SGHRS and CDR2 is YFSETQ. Trimming removed 4 bases from V and 6 bases from J; junction bases left unmatched: 13. The CDR3 is made up of 15 amino acids. The PCR made use of 60 Vbeta and 13 Jbeta primers. Generated by immunoSEQ multiplex PCR, the TCRdb table keeps only in-frame clones and is missing some. The sample includes 150,000 to 200,000 clones, approximately 82% seen only once; the top ten take 11%. The chain carries TRBV5-1 and TRBJ2-7, with 7 nucleotides matching TRBD2. Material for sequencing was PBMCs. This clonotype was obtained from a man aged 18 to 29 in good health and CMV-seropositive. In DNA, the CDR3 is TGCGCCAGCAGCCTCGGGAGGACCGTTAACGGCGAGCAGTACTTC. Amino acid sequence: CASSLGRTVNGEQYF.